This T cell receptor beta chain was identified in a study of PD-L1 blockade in urothelial cancer. Across the study: It was in the mid-2010s that patients started atezolizumab at 1,200 mg intravenously every 3 weeks. For tumor samples, the recorded median T cell count was 1,200 to 1,500. About 90% of the roughly 30 patients were men whose urothelial cancer was bladder-origin. Patients had undergone 0 to 3 prior chemotherapy regimens.

The germline CDR1 and CDR2 sequences are LNHDA and SQIVND (reference sequence). V was clipped by 6 bases and J by 7 bases; unmatched bases: 7. The CDR3 is 14 amino acids. Measured with immunoSEQ multiplex PCR; TCRdb has only the in-frame clones, and not every one. This sample yields about 35,000 clones, of which roughly 38% are seen a single time; approximately 9% belongs to the top ten. The chain is built from TRBV19 and TRBJ2-2, with 8 positions matching TRBD1. The sequenced sample was tumor tissue, obtained before atezolizumab (anti-PD-L1) treatment. The sequence was collected from a man between 60 and 70 years old with urothelial cancer. The CDR3 here is CASSDRGADGELFF. CDR3 nucleotides: TGTGCCAGTAGCGACAGGGGTGCGGACGGGGAGCTGTTTTTT.